The following is a TCR beta chain sequence with its context. The target antigen is unknown. This specimen belongs to a study of T cells in Graves' hyperthyroidism and ophthalmopathy. Overall study context: Peripheral blood specimens were obtained at initial diagnosis, prior to any treatment.

Study findings and constraints: Prediction of ophthalmopathy progression came a median around 6.5 months pre-onset.

The investigators amplified TCR beta CDR3 regions from RNA transcripts. TCR CDR3 regions were first amplified by RT-PCR with HTBI primers. A single record per CDR3 protein comes from TCRdb applying MiXCR to the multiplex PCR reads. This sample has approximately 600,000 distinct CDR3 sequences, with roughly 20% found just once. V trimming: 1 base; J trimming: 8 bases; junction bases outside the gene matches: 11. This CDR3 has 17 residues. CDR1 SGHTA and CDR2 FQGNSA come from the germline V gene. This clonotype originated in a man aged 30 to 45 with Graves' ophthalmopathy. Sequences were obtained from blood. The rearrangement uses TRBV7-2 and TRBJ2-4; 10 nucleotides line up with TRBD2. As DNA, the CDR3 is TGTGCCAGCAGCTTAGTGCCAGCGGGAGGGATTGGGTACATTCAGTACTTC. Translating gives CASSLVPAGGIGYIQYF.